This T cell receptor (beta chain) was retrieved from a study of blood T cells in healthy people across ages (dated by TCRdb to about 2015). A note on the overall study: In model experiments, template switching captured about one uniquely barcoded TCR beta cDNA molecule for every two T cells. The study measured age-related changes in TCR beta repertoire diversity using deep sequencing normalized with unique cDNA molecular identifiers. Four age groups were formed from the donors: young (average approximately 17 years), middle-aged (around 40), aged (roughly 56) and long-lived (around 80). To avoid experimental bias, donors of different ages were distributed randomly across sequencing lanes. Two additional independent replicas of 1 million unique cDNA reads from the same blood draw were analyzed for two donors (one aged 18 to 29 and one aged 80 or older).

The roughly 38 donors, aged about 6 to 100 years, were systemically healthy Caucasian individuals from Russia. Each donor gave ten milliliters of peripheral blood, collected into EDTA-treated Vacutainer tubes. Ficoll-Paque density-gradient centrifugation was used to isolate PBMCs, with at least 7 million per sample. Total RNA, at least 6 micrograms per sample, was extracted from PBMCs with Trizol reagent. Naive CD45RAhigh/CD27high T cell percentages were measured by flow cytometry on a PBMC aliquot from every donor. Broad study findings and their caveats: Observed TCR beta diversity per million T cells fell roughly linearly with age, and a significant reduction was already apparent by age around 40. Donor CMV infection status was unknown, potentially confounding age-related changes in expanded clonotypes. Observed TCR beta diversity correlated strongly with the percentage of naive T cells measured by flow cytometry. Total diversity estimates from one million sequenced T cells were considered lower bounds and underestimates. Bulk unsorted PBMC profiling prevented conclusive comparison of naive and antigen-experienced compartments. Compared with the aged group, the long-lived group had more naive CD4+ T cells, fewer expanded clones and increased TCR diversity, a pattern suggesting age selection.

According to the germline V gene, CDR1 reads MDHEN and CDR2 reads SYDVKM. Cut back by 7 bases and 2 bases, the V and J ends lie 12 bases apart. Its CDR3 holds 13 amino acids, cysteine through phenylalanine. Only the CDR3 region is kept as DNA, spanning 39 bases read in frame from base 1. The library was obtained by 5' RACE. The sequencer listed for this sample is Illumina HiSeq 2500. A second 7 to 11 cycle PCR used a sample-barcoded 5' primer and a J-beta primer mix. Each TCR beta cDNA molecule received a unique molecular identifier from a template-switch 5' adaptor carrying 12 random nucleotides. Each sample yielded at least 2.5 million CDR3-containing paired-end reads. First-strand cDNA was synthesized from all RNA with the Mint cDNA synthesis kit, primed by a TRBC-specific oligonucleotide. Following uracil-DNA glycosylase treatment, a first 18-cycle PCR with universal primers M1SS and BC2_uni_R was performed on all cDNA. The paper's processing steps were these. Normalization of each sample was performed by random selection of 1 million high-quality reads, each carrying a distinct molecular identifier. Instead of being binned into consensus sequences, reads that shared molecular identifiers were thrown out. MiTCR, set to a Q25 quality threshold and the strictest error-elimination algorithm, was used for CDR3 identification, clonotype clustering and error correction. A nonparametric unseen species model using Euler transformation provided a lower-bound estimate of total TCR beta diversity. TCRdb reprocessed the public reads (quality trimming at Q25 with fastp, clone calling with MiXCR) and kept in-frame beta chains. Rows are combined by CDR3 protein, so each entry shows the most common genes and DNA. The V and J calls were not made by the authors but by TCRdb's processing. This sample gives about 670,000 distinct CDR3 sequences in total; 40% to 50% of them show up just once. The ten most abundant clones make up about 32% of the sample.

A word on this clonotype: No cognate antigen has been identified for it. No clone much larger than this one lies a single base away; base qualities are absent.

The TCR comes from a man aged 80 or over in good health. Sequencing input: blood. The V gene is TRBV28 and the J gene is TRBJ2-7, with a weak D call of TRBD2 (6 bases match). Here is the DNA: TGTGCCAGCATTAACCGGGAGACCTACGAGCAGTACTTC. Translated, this gives CASINRETYEQYF.